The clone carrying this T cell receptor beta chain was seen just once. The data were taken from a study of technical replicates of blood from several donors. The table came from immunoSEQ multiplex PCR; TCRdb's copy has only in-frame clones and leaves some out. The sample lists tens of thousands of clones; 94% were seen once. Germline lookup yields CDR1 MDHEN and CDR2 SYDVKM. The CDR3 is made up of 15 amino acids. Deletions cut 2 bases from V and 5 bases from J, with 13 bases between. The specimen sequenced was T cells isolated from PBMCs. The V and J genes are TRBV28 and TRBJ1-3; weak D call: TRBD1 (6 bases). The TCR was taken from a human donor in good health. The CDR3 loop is CASSLDSGHRNTIYF. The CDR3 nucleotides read TGTGCCAGCAGTTTAGATTCGGGACATAGAAACACCATATATTTT.